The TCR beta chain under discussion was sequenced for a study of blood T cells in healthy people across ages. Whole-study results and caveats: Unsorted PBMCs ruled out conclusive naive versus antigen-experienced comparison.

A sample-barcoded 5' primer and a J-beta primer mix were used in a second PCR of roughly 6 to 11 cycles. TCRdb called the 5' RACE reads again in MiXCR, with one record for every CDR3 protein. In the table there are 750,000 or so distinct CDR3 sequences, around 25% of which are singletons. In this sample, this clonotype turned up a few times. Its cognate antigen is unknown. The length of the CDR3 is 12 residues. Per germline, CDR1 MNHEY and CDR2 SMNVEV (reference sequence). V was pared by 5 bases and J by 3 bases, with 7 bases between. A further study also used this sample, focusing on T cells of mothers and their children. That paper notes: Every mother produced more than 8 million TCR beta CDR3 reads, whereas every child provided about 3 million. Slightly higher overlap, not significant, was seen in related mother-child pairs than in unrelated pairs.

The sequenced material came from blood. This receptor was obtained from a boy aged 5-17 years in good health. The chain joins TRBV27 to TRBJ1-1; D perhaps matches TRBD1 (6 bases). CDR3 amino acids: CASSTGYTEAFF. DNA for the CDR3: TGTGCCAGCAGTACAGGGTACACTGAAGCTTTCTTT.